This TCR beta chain was sequenced in a study of blood T cell repertoires in COVID-19. Study context: T cells, B-cell-depleted T cells, or PBMCs supplied cDNA or gDNA.

The CDR3 consists of 15 residues. V lost 1 base, J lost 15 bases, and 11 bases stayed unmatched. The germline V gene has CDR1 SGHAT and CDR2 FQDESV (reference sequence). Libraries were prepared by immunoSEQ multiplex PCR; TCRdb keeps only in-frame clonotypes and omits some of them. The table records approximately 90,000 clones, about three quarters of them present only once. The sequenced sample was peripheral blood. The clonotype comes from a human donor in a cohort sampled during active COVID-19. The rearrangement joins TRBV11-1 to TRBJ2-1; 11 bases match TRBD2. DNA for the CDR3: TGTGCCAGCAGCTTAGAGGGACTAGCGGTCTCCCCGTCGTTCTTC. Residues: CASSLEGLAVSPSFF.